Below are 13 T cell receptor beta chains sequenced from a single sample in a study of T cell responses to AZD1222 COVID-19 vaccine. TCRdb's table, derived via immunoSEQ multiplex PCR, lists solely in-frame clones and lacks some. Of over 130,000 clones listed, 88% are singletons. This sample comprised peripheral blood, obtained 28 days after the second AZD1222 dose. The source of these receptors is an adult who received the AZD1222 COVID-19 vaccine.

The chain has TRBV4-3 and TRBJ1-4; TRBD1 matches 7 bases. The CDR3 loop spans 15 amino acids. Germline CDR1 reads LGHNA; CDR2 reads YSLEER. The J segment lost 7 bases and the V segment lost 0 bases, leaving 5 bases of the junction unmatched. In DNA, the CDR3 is TGCGCCAGCAGCCAAGATTTGGGACAGCTTGAAAAACTGTTTTTT. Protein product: CASSQDLGQLEKLFF.

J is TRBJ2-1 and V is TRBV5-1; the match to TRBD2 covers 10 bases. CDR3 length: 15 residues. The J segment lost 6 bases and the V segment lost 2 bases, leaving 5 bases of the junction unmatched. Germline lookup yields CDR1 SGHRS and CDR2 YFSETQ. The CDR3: CASSFGTSDFNEQFF. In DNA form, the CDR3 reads TGCGCCAGCAGCTTTGGGACTAGCGATTTCAATGAGCAGTTCTTC.

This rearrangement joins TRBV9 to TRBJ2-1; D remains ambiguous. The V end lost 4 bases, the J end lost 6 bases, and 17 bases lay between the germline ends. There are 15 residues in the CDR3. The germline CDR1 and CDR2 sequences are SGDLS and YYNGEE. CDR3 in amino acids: CASSSRALGPNEQFF. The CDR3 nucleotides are TGTGCCAGCAGCTCCCGGGCCTTAGGTCCCAATGAGCAGTTCTTC.

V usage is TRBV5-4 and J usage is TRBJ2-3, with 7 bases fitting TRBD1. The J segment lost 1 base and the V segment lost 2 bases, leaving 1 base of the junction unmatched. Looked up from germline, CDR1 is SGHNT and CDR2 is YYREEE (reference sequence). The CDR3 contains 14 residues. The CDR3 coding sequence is TGTGCCAGCAGCTTCGGACAGGGCACAGATACGCAGTATTTT. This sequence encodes CASSFGQGTDTQYF.

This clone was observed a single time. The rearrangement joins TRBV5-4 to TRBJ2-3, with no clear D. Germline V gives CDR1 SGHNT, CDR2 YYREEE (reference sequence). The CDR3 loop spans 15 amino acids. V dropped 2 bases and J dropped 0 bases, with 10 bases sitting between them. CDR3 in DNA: TGTGCCAGCAGCTTCGGCGGTGTGAGCACAGATACGCAGTATTTT. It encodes CASSFGGVSTDTQYF.

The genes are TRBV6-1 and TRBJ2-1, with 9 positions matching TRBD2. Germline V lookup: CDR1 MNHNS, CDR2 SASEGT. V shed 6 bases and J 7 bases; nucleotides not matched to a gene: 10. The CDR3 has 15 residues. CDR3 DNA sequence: TGTGCCAGCAGCTTAGCGGGGGTGTTGATTAATGAGCAGTTCTTC. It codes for CASSLAGVLINEQFF.

The CDR3 loop reads CASSLAGGYTF. In DNA form, the CDR3 reads TGTGCCAGCAGCTTAGCGGGTGGCTACACCTTC. The V call is TRBV7-2, the J call TRBJ1-2; unclear D gene. The CDR3 has 11 residues. Germline V CDR1 and CDR2: SGHTA, FQGNSA. The V end lost 0 bases, the J end lost 7 bases, and 3 bases lay between the germline ends.

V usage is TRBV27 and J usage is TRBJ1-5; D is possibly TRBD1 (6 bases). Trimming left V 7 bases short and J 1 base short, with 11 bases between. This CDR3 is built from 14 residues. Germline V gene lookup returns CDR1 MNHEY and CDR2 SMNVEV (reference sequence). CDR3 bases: TGTGCCAGCAAGAATCAGGGGAGCAATCAGCCCCAGCATTTT. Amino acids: CASKNQGSNQPQHF.

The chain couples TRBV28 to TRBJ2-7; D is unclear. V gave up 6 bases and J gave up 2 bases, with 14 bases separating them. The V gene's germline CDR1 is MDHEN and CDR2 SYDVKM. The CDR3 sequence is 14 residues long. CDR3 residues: CASRGRERTYEQYF. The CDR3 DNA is TGTGCCAGCAGGGGTCGAGAGAGAACCTACGAGCAGTACTTC.

The CDR3 reads CASSPGQGAGDTQYF. CDR3 bases: TGTGCCAGCAGCCCGGGACAGGGGGCTGGGGATACGCAGTATTTT. V and J are TRBV5-4 and TRBJ2-3; 12 bases match TRBD1. Germline loops: CDR1 SGHNT, CDR2 YYREEE (reference sequence). V shed 4 bases, J shed 6 bases, and the junction held 6 bases outside the gene matches. The CDR3 sequence is 15 residues long.

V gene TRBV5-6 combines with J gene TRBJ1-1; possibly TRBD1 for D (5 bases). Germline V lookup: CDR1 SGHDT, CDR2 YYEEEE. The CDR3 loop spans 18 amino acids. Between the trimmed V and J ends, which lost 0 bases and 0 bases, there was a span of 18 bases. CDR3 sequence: CASSLVGQGLGVNTEAFF. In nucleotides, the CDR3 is TGTGCCAGCAGCTTGGTTGGCCAGGGTCTAGGGGTGAACACTGAAGCTTTCTTT.

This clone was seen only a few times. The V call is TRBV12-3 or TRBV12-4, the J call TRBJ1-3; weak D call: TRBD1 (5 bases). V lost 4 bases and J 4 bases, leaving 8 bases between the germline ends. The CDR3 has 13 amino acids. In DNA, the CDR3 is TGTGCCAGCAGTTGGGGGTCCGGAAACACCATATATTTT. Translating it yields CASSWGSGNTIYF.

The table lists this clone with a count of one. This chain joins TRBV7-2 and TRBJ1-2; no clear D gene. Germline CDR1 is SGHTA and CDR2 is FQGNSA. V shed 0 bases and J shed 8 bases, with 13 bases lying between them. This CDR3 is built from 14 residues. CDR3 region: CASSLAPGRSGYTF. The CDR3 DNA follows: TGTGCCAGCAGCTTAGCGCCGGGGAGGAGCGGCTACACCTTC.